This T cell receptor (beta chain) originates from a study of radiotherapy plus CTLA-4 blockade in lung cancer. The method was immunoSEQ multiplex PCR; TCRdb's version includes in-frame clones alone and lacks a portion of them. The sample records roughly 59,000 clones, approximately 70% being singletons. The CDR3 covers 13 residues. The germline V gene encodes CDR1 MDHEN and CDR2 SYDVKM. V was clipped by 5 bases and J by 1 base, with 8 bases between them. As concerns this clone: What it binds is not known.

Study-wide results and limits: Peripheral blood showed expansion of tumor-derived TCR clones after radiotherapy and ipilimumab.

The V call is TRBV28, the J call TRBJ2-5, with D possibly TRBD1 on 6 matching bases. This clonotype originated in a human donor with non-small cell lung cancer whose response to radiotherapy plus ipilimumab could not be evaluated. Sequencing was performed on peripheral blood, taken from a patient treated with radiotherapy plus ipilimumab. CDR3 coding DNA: TGTGCCAGCAGTCGGGACATCCAAGAGACCCAGTACTTC. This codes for CASSRDIQETQYF.